The present TCR beta chain was sequenced within a study of shared clonotypes between healthy human individuals. All the donors were Caucasian adults who lived in Nashville, Tennessee. Germline V lookup: CDR1 SGHRS, CDR2 YFSETQ. Trimming cost V 4 bases and J 7 bases, with 15 bases left between them. CDR3 length: 14 amino acids. The assay was immunoSEQ multiplex PCR, and TCRdb's table has in-frame clones only and misses some. Of 2 million to 2.5 million clones in the sample, approximately 94% were seen once. This chain joins TRBV5-1 and TRBJ2-1; D uncertain. Sequencing was performed on naive CD4+ T cells sorted from blood. Noted subset: CD45RA+ positively selected. The clonotype comes from a man between 18 and 35 years old in good health. DNA for the CDR3: TGCGCCAGCAGCCCGAACGTAGGGTATAATGAGCAGTTCTTC. It is translated as CASSPNVGYNEQFF. Together with reference TRBV5-1 and TRBJ2-1, the CDR3 gives the full variable domain: KAGVTQTPRYLIKTRGQQVTLSCSPISGHRSVSWYQQTPGQGLQFLFEYFSETQRNKGNFPGRFSGRQFSNSRSEMNVSTLELGDSALYLCASSPNVGYNEQFFGPGTRLTVL.